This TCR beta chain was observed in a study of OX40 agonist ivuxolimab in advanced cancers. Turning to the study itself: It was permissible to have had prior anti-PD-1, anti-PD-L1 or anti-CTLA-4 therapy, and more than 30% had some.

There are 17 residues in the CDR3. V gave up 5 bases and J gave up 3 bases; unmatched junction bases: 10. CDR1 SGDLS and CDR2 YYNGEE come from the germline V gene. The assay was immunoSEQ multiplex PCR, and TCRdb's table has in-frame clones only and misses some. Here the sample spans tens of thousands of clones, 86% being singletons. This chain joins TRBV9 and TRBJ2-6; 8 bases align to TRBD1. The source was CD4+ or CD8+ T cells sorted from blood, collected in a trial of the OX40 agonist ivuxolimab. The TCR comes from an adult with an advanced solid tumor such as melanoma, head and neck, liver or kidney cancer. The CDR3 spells CASSRQGSYGGANVLTF. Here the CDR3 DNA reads TGTGCCAGCAGTCGACAGGGGTCCTACGGTGGGGCCAACGTCCTGACTTTC.